This T cell receptor beta chain was observed in a study of T-cell memory formation after mild COVID-19. Via MiXCR, TCRdb re-called the 5' RACE reads, giving one row per CDR3 protein. The sample has some 310,000 distinct CDR3 sequences; approximately 22% are singletons. There are 14 residues in the CDR3. V lost 0 bases to trimming and J lost 6 bases; unmatched junction nucleotides: 2. Germline V gene sequence: CDR1 SEHNR, CDR2 FQNEAQ (reference sequence). Study-level results: Clones that shrank (day 15 to 85) were balanced CD4/CD8, whereas later expanders leaned CD4+. Researchers found some responding clones in pre-infection memory, a sign that cross-reactive memory joined.

To note about this clonotype: The antigen remains unidentified.

The source material was PBMCs or a T cell subset sorted from them (not recorded which). This chain connects TRBV7-9 to TRBJ2-1, with TRBD2 identical over 7 bases. This receptor was taken from a man between 18 and 35 years old who had mild COVID-19 (a few samples of this study predate the infection). Cell type and time point are not known. CDR3 protein: CASSLARELNEQFF. The CDR3 DNA reads as TGTGCCAGCAGCTTAGCGCGGGAGCTCAATGAGCAGTTCTTC. The full variable domain, in which reference TRBV7-9 and TRBJ2-1 provide the parts outside the CDR3, is DTGVSQNPRHKITKRGQNVTFRCDPISEHNRLYWYRQTLGQGPEFLTYFQNEAQLEKSRLLSDRFSAERPKGSFSTLEIQRTEQGDSAMYLCASSLARELNEQFFGPGTRLTVL.